This paragraph covers one T cell receptor (beta chain) sequence. What it binds is unknown. The CDR3 is 15 residues long. Between the trimmed V and J ends, which lost 0 bases and 6 bases, there was a span of 12 bases. Germline lookup yields CDR1 SGHNT and CDR2 YENEEA. The data stem from a study of T cells in localized non-small cell lung cancer. Findings and caveats of the study: Heterogeneity cannot be ruled out, as sequencing used one tumor region only.

Produced via immunoSEQ multiplex PCR; TCRdb's table is partial and in-frame only. The table lists approximately 2,000 clones, 24% of them singletons, with about 9.3% in the top ten. The receptor was derived from a female donor older than 55 with stage II lung adenocarcinoma. The sample consisted of lung tumor tissue, taken before any cancer treatment. The V call is TRBV11-3, the J call TRBJ2-1; no clear D gene. CDR3 bases: TGTGCCAGCAGCTTAGACCTACCATTCTCCAATGAGCAGTTCTTC. Translation: CASSLDLPFSNEQFF.